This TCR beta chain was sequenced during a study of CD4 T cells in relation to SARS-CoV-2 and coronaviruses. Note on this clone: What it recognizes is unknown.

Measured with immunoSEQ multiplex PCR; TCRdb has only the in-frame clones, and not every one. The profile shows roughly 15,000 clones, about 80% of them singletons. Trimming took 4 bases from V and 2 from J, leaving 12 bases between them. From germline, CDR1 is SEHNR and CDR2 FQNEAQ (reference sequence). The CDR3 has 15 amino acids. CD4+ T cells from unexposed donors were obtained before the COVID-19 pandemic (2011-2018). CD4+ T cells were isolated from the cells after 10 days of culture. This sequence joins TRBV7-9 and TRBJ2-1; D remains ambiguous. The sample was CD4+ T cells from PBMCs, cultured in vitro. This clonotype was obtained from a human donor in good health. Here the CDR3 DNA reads TGTGCCAGCAGCTACACCGGGTCCGCCTACAATGAGCAGTTCTTC. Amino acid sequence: CASSYTGSAYNEQFF.